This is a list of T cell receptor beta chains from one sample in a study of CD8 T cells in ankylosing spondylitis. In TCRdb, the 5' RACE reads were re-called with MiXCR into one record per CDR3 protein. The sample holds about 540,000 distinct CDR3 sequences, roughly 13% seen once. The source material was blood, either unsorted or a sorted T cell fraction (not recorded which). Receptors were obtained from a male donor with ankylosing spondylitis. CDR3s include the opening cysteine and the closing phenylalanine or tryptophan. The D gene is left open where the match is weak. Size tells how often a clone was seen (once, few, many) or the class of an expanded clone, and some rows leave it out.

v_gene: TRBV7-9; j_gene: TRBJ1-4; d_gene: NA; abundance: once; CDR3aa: CASSPRGTEKLFF; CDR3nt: TGTGCCAGCAGCCCTCGGGGGACCGAAAAACTGTTTTTT
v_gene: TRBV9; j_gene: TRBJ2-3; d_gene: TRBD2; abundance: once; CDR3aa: CASSEGLAGGHLPVDTQYF; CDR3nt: TGTGCCAGCAGCGAGGGACTAGCGGGAGGGCACCTTCCGGTAGATACGCAGTATTTT
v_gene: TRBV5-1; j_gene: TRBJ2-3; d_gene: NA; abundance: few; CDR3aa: CASSLDPHTDTQYF; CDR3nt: TGCGCCAGCAGCTTGGACCCCCACACGGATACGCAGTATTTT
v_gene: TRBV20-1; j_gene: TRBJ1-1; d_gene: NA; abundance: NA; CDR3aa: CSARDIRGNTEAFF; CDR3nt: TGCAGTGCTAGAGACATTCGGGGGAACACTGAAGCTTTCTTT
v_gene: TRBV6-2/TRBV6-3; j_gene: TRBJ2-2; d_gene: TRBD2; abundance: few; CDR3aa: CASSEGRDTGELFF; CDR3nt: TGTGCCAGCAGTGAGGGGAGGGACACCGGGGAGCTGTTTTTT
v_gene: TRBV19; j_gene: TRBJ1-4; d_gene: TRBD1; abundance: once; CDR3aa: CASSPLDRGGEKLFF; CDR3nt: TGTGCCAGTAGTCCATTGGACAGGGGTGGTGAAAAACTGTTTTTT
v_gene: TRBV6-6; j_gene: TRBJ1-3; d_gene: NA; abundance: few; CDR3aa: CASSRSAGNTIYF; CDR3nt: TGTGCCAGCAGTCGCTCGGCCGGAAACACCATATATTTT
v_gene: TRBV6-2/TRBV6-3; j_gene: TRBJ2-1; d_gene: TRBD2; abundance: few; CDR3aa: CASSPQRDHNEQFF; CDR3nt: TGTGCCAGCAGTCCCCAGCGGGATCACAATGAGCAGTTCTTC
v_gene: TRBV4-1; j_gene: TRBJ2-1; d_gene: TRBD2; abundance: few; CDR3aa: CASSQTLAGAGNEQFF; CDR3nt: TGCGCCAGCAGCCAAACACTAGCGGGAGCGGGGAATGAGCAGTTCTTC
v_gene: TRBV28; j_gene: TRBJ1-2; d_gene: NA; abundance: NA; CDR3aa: CASTEGWLGGYTF; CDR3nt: TGTGCCAGCACGGAGGGCTGGTTGGGTGGCTACACCTTC
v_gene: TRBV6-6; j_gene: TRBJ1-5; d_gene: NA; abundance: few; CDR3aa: CASSFDNQPQHF; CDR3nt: TGTGCCAGCAGTTTTGACAATCAGCCCCAGCATTTT
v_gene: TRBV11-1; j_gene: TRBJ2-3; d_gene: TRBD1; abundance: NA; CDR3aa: CASSFSVTGRFDCTDTQYF; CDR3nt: TGTGCCAGCAGCTTTTCTGTGACAGGGCGGTTTGATTGCACAGATACGCAGTATTTT
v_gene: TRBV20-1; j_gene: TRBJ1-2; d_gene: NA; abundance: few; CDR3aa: CSARALSQASYGYTF; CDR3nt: TGCAGTGCTAGAGCTCTTTCGCAGGCTAGCTATGGCTACACCTTC
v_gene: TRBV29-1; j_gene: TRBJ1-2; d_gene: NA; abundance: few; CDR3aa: CSVERGSGYTF; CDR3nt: TGCAGCGTTGAAAGGGGCAGTGGCTACACCTTC
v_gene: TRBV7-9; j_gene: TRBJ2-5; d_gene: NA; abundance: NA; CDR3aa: CASSSPLTQETQYF; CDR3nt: TGTGCCAGCAGCTCGCCCTTGACCCAAGAGACCCAGTACTTC
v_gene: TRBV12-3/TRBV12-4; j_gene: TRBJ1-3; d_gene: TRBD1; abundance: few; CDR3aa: CASKRTGDLGNTIYF; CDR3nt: TGTGCCAGCAAACGAACAGGGGACCTTGGAAACACCATATATTTT
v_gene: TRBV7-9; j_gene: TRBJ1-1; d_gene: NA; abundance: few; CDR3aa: CASSLQSGLEAFF; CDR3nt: TGTGCCAGCAGCTTACAGTCGGGACTCGAGGCTTTCTTT
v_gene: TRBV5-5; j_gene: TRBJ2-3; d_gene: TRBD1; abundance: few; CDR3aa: CASSVGQGRTDTQYF; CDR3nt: TGTGCCAGCAGCGTAGGACAGGGGCGCACAGATACGCAGTATTTT
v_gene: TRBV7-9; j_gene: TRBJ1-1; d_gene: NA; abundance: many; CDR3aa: CASSLAGGSLSGWAFF; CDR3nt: TGTGCCAGCAGCTTAGCCGGGGGGTCACTGTCTGGGTGGGCTTTCTTT
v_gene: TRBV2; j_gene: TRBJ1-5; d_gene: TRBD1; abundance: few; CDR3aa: CASSETGAVQPQHF; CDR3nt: TGTGCCAGCAGTGAGACAGGGGCGGTTCAGCCCCAGCATTTT
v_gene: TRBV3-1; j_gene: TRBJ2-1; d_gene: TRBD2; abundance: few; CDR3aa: CASSQVLAGGQFF; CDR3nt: TGTGCCAGCAGCCAAGTTCTAGCGGGAGGTCAGTTCTTC